This is a list of T cell receptor beta chains from one sample in a study of T cell responses to AZD1222 COVID-19 vaccine. Generated by immunoSEQ multiplex PCR, the TCRdb table keeps only in-frame clones and is missing some. The data show some 190,000 clones, with 80% to 95% seen just once and more than 1.5% held by the top ten. The sample here was peripheral blood, taken 28 days after the second AZD1222 dose. The receptors derive from an adult who received the AZD1222 COVID-19 vaccine. Both conserved end residues are part of each CDR3. D genes are given only for firm matches. The size entry is marked missing in some rows and otherwise reads once, few, many or a size class.

TRBD1,.,TRBV6-5,TRBJ1-3,TGTGCCAGCAGGAGGGGGCCTAACTCTGGAAACACCATATATTTT,CASRRGPNSGNTIYF
.,once,TRBV25-1,TRBJ1-6,TGTGCCAGCAGTGAAAGTGGTGGTCGTATGAACCGTTCACCCCTCCACTTT,CASSESGGRMNRSPLHF
.,.,TRBV27,TRBJ1-2,TGTGCCAGCAGTTTATCGGGGGGTTGGGCCAGGGTGAGCGGCTACACCTTC,CASSLSGGWARVSGYTF
.,.,TRBV3-1/TRBV3-2,TRBJ1-3,TGTGCCAGCAGCCAAGTACACCTCTCTGGAAACACCATATATTTT,CASSQVHLSGNTIYF
.,.,TRBV5-1,TRBJ2-5,TGCGCCAGCAGCTTGAAAGAGACCCAGTACTTC,CASSLKETQYF
.,.,TRBV19,TRBJ2-3,TGTGCCAGTAGCCCGTCGGCGGGATCTAGCACAGATACGCAGTATTTT,CASSPSAGSSTDTQYF
TRBD1,.,TRBV30,TRBJ1-5,TGTGCCTGGAGTGATGGACAGGACAATCAGCCCCAGCATTTT,CAWSDGQDNQPQHF
.,.,TRBV12-5,TRBJ2-3,TGTGCTAGTGCCTTGGGGAGCAGCGTCAGCACAGATACGCAGTATTTT,CASALGSSVSTDTQYF
.,once,TRBV21-1,TRBJ2-7,TGTGCCAGCAGCAAAGCCGCCGTAAATTACGAGCAGTACTTC,CASSKAAVNYEQYF
TRBD1,.,TRBV19,TRBJ1-2,TGTGCCAGTATCCCTCGGGACAGAGATGGCTACACCTTC,CASIPRDRDGYTF
TRBD2,once,TRBV13,TRBJ2-5,TGTGCCAGCAGCTTGGCTAGCGGGAGCGGGGAGACCCAGTACTTC,CASSLASGSGETQYF
.,.,TRBV5-1,TRBJ1-1,TGCGCCAGCAGCTTTAGCTCAGGGGCCGTGAACACTGAAGCTTTCTTT,CASSFSSGAVNTEAFF
.,once,TRBV18,TRBJ1-1,TGTGCCAGCTCACCTTCCCAAGGGAACACTGAAGCTTTCTTT,CASSPSQGNTEAFF
TRBD1,.,TRBV6-5,TRBJ1-5,TGTGCCAGCAGCGACAGGGCTGGCAATCAGCCCCAGCATTTT,CASSDRAGNQPQHF
TRBD1,.,TRBV6-5,TRBJ1-5,TGTGCCAGCAGTCCCGGGACAGGCAATCAGCCCCAGCATTTT,CASSPGTGNQPQHF
.,.,TRBV6-2/TRBV6-3,TRBJ2-1,TGTGCCAGCAGTTACGGGATTTACAATGAGCAGTTCTTC,CASSYGIYNEQFF
TRBD1,.,TRBV7-3,TRBJ1-1,TGTGCCAGCAGCTTAATGGGACAGGGGGTTGGAACTGAAGCTTTCTTT,CASSLMGQGVGTEAFF
.,.,TRBV3-1/TRBV3-2,TRBJ1-1,TGTGCCAGCAGCCAAGGGGACACTGAAGCTTTCTTT,CASSQGDTEAFF
.,.,TRBV30,TRBJ2-7,TGTGCCTGGAGTGTAGGATTAGCCGCCTACGAGCAGTACTTC,CAWSVGLAAYEQYF
.,.,TRBV5-1,TRBJ1-1,TGCGCCAGCAGCTTGGTGCAGGGCCAAAACACTGAAGCTTTCTTT,CASSLVQGQNTEAFF
.,.,TRBV27,TRBJ1-5,TGTGCCAGTAGGACAGTGGGGGCGATAGGCAATCAGCCCCAGCATTTT,CASRTVGAIGNQPQHF
.,once,TRBV5-4,TRBJ2-7,TGTGCCAGCAGCGCTTTACCGGGACTCCCCTACGAGCAGTACTTC,CASSALPGLPYEQYF